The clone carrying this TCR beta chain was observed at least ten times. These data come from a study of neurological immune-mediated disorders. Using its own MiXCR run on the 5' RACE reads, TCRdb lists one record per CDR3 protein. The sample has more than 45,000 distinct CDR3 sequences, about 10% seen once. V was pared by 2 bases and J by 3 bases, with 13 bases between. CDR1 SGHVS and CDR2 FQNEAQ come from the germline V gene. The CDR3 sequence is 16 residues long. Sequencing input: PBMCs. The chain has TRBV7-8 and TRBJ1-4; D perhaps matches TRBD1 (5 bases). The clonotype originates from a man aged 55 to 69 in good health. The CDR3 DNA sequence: TGTGCCAGCAGCTTAATCGGGGGATATTCTAATGAAAAACTGTTTTTT. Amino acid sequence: CASSLIGGYSNEKLFF.